Listed here are 29 T cell receptor beta chains from one sample, sequenced in a study of T-cell reconstitution after alpha-beta-depleted transplantation in children. A TCRbeta library incorporating unique molecular identifiers was prepared. TCRdb fed the PCR reads into MiXCR, producing one record per CDR3 protein. The sample records about 370,000 distinct CDR3 sequences, just over 20% being singletons. The specimen was PBMCs from the stem cell graft donor, collected from the stem cell graft. The receptors stem from a human donor who donated a stem cell graft to a child with acute myeloid leukemia.

This clonotype was counted only a few times. The chain has TRBV12-3 or TRBV12-4 and TRBJ2-3; tentatively, D is TRBD2 (6 bases). V lost 5 bases and J 6 bases, leaving 12 bases between the germline ends. The CDR3 consists of 13 residues. This chain's CDR3 is CASSRDFVDTQYF. For the CDR3, the DNA is TGTGCCAGCAGTAGGGACTTTGTGGATACGCAGTATTTT.

This clonotype was seen only a few times. This chain links TRBV5-5 with TRBJ2-7; no reliable D call. The CDR3 runs 15 residues. The germline V and J ends were trimmed by 4 bases and 2 bases, with 16 bases remaining between them. The V gene's germline CDR1 is SGHKS and CDR2 YYEKEE (reference sequence). The CDR3 nucleotides are TGTGCCAGCAGCCCCACGGGCAGCCTAACCTACGAGCAGTACTTC. Translated: CASSPTGSLTYEQYF.

J is TRBJ2-7 and V is TRBV7-3, with D maybe TRBD1 (6 bases). Germline V gene lookup returns CDR1 SGHTA and CDR2 FQGTGA. V was pared by 5 bases and J by 0 bases, with 14 bases between. This CDR3 has 15 residues. The CDR3 DNA reads TGTGCCAGCAGCCCCGGGACACGGGACTCCTACGAGCAGTACTTC. Its translation: CASSPGTRDSYEQYF.

This clonotype has only a few counts. The chain links TRBV20-1 to TRBJ2-7; 16 bases align to TRBD2. Germline CDR1 DFQATT, CDR2 SNEGSKA (reference sequence). Trimming at V came to 5 bases and at J to 5 bases, leaving 9 bases not matched to a gene. The CDR3 spans 16 residues. The CDR3 region has the DNA TGCAGTGCTGTCCCGGGACTAGCGGGAGGGTTAGACGAGCAGTACTTC. As protein: CSAVPGLAGGLDEQYF.

This clonotype has at least ten counts. The gene calls are TRBV5-5 and TRBJ2-3, with 11 bases identical to TRBD1. CDR3 length: 14 amino acids. V gave up 2 bases and J gave up 8 bases; unmatched junction bases: 4. CDR1 and CDR2 from the germline V gene are SGHKS and YYEKEE (reference sequence). CDR3 loop: CASSFGQGAPTQYF. CDR3 nucleotides: TGTGCCAGCAGCTTCGGACAGGGGGCTCCTACGCAGTATTTT.

The V and J genes are TRBV12-3 or TRBV12-4 and TRBJ2-7; 8 bases align to TRBD2. The CDR3 has 16 amino acids. Losses at the gene ends were 3 bases for V and 2 bases for J; bases not matched to a gene: 9. CDR3 protein: CASSLGSGGAPYEQYF. The CDR3 DNA follows: TGTGCCAGCAGTTTGGGGAGCGGGGGAGCACCCTACGAGCAGTACTTC.

This clonotype was seen repeatedly, ten times or more. The chain uses TRBV12-3 or TRBV12-4 and TRBJ2-5; 7 bases agree with TRBD2. The CDR3 is made up of 15 amino acids. V shed 1 base and J 5 bases; nucleotides not matched to a gene: 7. Here the CDR3 reads CASSLEGGLGETQYF. As DNA, the CDR3 is TGTGCCAGCAGTTTAGAGGGAGGGTTGGGGGAGACCCAGTACTTC.

This clonotype was counted many times. The CDR3 region has the DNA TGCAGTGCTAGAGACCCAAGACAGACCACTAGCACAGATACGCAGTATTTT. Amino acids: CSARDPRQTTSTDTQYF. J is TRBJ2-3 and V is TRBV20-1; possibly TRBD1 for D (5 bases). This CDR3 region has 17 residues. V shed 0 bases and J shed 0 bases, with 16 bases lying between them. CDR1 is DFQATT and CDR2 is SNEGSKA in the germline V gene (reference sequence).

The J gene is TRBJ2-3, the V gene TRBV29-1; 7 nucleotides agree with TRBD2. CDR3 size: 14 residues. Trimming cost V 3 bases and J 1 base; bases outside gene matches: 4. The germline gives CDR1 SQVTM, CDR2 ANQGSEA. DNA of the CDR3: TGCAGCGTTGAGGTGGGGAGGGGCACAGATACGCAGTATTTT. Translation: CSVEVGRGTDTQYF.

The chain couples TRBV6-1 to TRBJ2-5; maybe TRBD2 (5 bases). The CDR3 spans 13 residues. Germline CDR1 reads MNHNS; CDR2 reads SASEGT. V was trimmed by 6 bases and J by 3 bases, leaving 11 bases between them. CDR3: CASRLGAEETQYF. DNA of the CDR3: TGTGCCAGCAGACTGGGAGCGGAAGAGACCCAGTACTTC.

There are many counts of this clonotype. The V gene is TRBV5-5, the J gene TRBJ2-7; tentative D call: TRBD2 (6 bases). Germline V gene lookup returns CDR1 SGHKS and CDR2 YYEKEE (reference sequence). Trimming stripped 5 bases from V and 0 bases from J, with 21 bases between. This CDR3 is built from 17 residues. CDR3 in amino acids: CASSFTLGRTLSYEQYF. The CDR3 DNA reads TGTGCCAGCAGTTTCACCCTTGGGAGGACCCTCTCCTACGAGCAGTACTTC.

This clonotype was detected ten times or more. The CDR3 sequence: CASSYADRVWEQYF. CDR3 DNA sequence: TGTGCCAGCAGTTACGCTGACAGGGTCTGGGAGCAGTACTTC. V is TRBV6-5 and J is TRBJ2-7, with 7 bases lining up with TRBD1. Trimming cost V 2 bases and J 7 bases; bases outside gene matches: 8. The CDR3 extends over 14 amino acids. Germline V lookup: CDR1 MNHEY, CDR2 SVGAGI.

The chain couples TRBV29-1 to TRBJ2-3; D is perhaps TRBD1 (5 bases). Trimming left V 0 bases short and J 1 base short, with 14 bases between. Germline CDR1 reads SQVTM; CDR2 reads ANQGSEA. The CDR3 has 16 residues. The CDR3, as DNA: TGCAGCGTTGAAGAGGCCCCAGGGTATGGCACAGATACGCAGTATTTT. Translation: CSVEEAPGYGTDTQYF.

Comments on this clonotype: One end of the junction varies from germline; a read error may be responsible. The chain uses TRBV7-7 and TRBJ2-1; unclear D gene. Germline CDR1 is SSHAT and CDR2 is FNYEAQ (reference sequence). There are 16 residues in the CDR3. CDR3 sequence reads: CASSATETSSYNEQFF. The DNA of the CDR3 is TGTGCTAGCAGCGCTACCGAAACAAGCTCCTACAATGAGCAGTTCTTC.

This clonotype turned up a few times. V and J are TRBV20-1 and TRBJ2-5; D might be TRBD2 (5 bases). CDR1 and CDR2 (germline): DFQATT, SNEGSKA (reference sequence). Trimming took 1 base from V and 3 from J, leaving 9 bases between them. The CDR3 length is 13 residues. CDR3 residues: CSARGPGKETQYF. The DNA of the CDR3 is TGCAGTGCTAGAGGGCCGGGAAAAGAGACCCAGTACTTC.

The rearrangement links TRBV20-1 to TRBJ2-1; no reliable D call. The germline V gene encodes CDR1 DFQATT and CDR2 SNEGSKA (reference sequence). The CDR3 covers 14 residues. Trimming cost V 1 base and J 0 bases, with 7 bases left between them. The CDR3 loop is CSARARTSYNEQFF. The DNA of the CDR3 is TGCAGTGCTAGAGCGCGGACCTCCTACAATGAGCAGTTCTTC.

This clonotype was seen a handful of times. The chain links TRBV6-6 to TRBJ2-3; the match to TRBD2 covers 7 bases. Germline CDR1 reads MNHNY; CDR2 reads SVGAGI (reference sequence). V was pared by 8 bases and J by 1 base, with 3 bases of the junction left unmatched. The CDR3 runs to 13 residues. CDR3 nucleotide sequence: TGTGCCAGCTGGGCGGGGGGCACAGATACGCAGTATTTT. Its protein product is CASWAGGTDTQYF.

This clonotype was seen a handful of times. The gene calls are TRBV20-1 and TRBJ2-2; D is perhaps TRBD1 or TRBD2 (6 bases each). CDR3 length equals 16 residues. V lost 1 base and J lost 8, with 20 bases in between. Germline V lookup: CDR1 DFQATT, CDR2 SNEGSKA (reference sequence). CDR3 protein: CSARVAGEVARGELFF. The CDR3 region has the DNA TGCAGTGCTAGAGTAGCAGGGGAGGTCGCGAGGGGGGAGCTGTTTTTT.

There are a few counts of this clonotype. CDR3 nucleotide sequence: TGCGCCAGCAGCCAAGCGTTAAATCAGCCCCAGCATTTT. It translates to CASSQALNQPQHF. The chain links TRBV4-3 to TRBJ1-5; D unclear. The CDR3 loop spans 13 amino acids. V was trimmed by 1 base and J by 4 bases, leaving 5 bases between them. Germline CDR1 reads LGHNA; CDR2 reads YSLEER.

The CDR3 coding sequence is TGCAGTGCTAGTGGACGGGAGGGCCTCGGGACAGATACGCAGTATTTT. Its protein product is CSASGREGLGTDTQYF. This rearrangement joins TRBV20-1 to TRBJ2-3, with 8 bases fitting TRBD2. CDR1 and CDR2 from the germline V gene are DFQATT and SNEGSKA (reference sequence). The CDR3 spans 16 residues. The V segment lost 3 bases and the J segment 3 bases; nucleotides outside the gene matches: 11.

This clonotype was detected many times. V gene TRBV7-3 combines with J gene TRBJ1-1; no reliable D call. V lost 0 bases and J 3 bases, leaving 5 bases between the germline ends. The germline V gene encodes CDR1 SGHTA and CDR2 FQGTGA. CDR3 size: 13 residues. CDR3 amino acids: CASSLTEDTEAFF. In DNA form, the CDR3 reads TGTGCCAGCAGCTTAACTGAGGACACTGAAGCTTTCTTT.

This clonotype was picked up a small number of times. The rearrangement uses TRBV10-3 and TRBJ1-2; 9 bases are a match to TRBD1. Unmatched junction bases numbered 15, after V lost 6 bases and J lost 4 bases. The CDR3 has 17 residues. Looked up from germline, CDR1 is ENHRY and CDR2 is SYGVKD. CDR3 residues: CAISDDLQGATLYGYTF. The CDR3 DNA reads as TGTGCCATCAGCGACGATCTACAGGGGGCGACCCTCTATGGCTACACCTTC.

The rearrangement uses TRBV7-9 and TRBJ2-7; D possibly corresponds to TRBD1 (6 bases). The CDR3 spans 14 residues. Germline lookup yields CDR1 SEHNR and CDR2 FQNEAQ (reference sequence). V lost 6 bases and J lost 4, with 16 bases in between. CDR3: CASSWDIEGYEQYF. CDR3 bases: TGTGCCAGCAGTTGGGACATAGAAGGATACGAGCAGTACTTC.

This clonotype was observed a few times. CDR3 sequence (DNA): TGTGCCAGCAGCCAAGATCGAAGGGGCGGGGAGCTGTTTTTT. Its translation is CASSQDRRGGELFF. The chain couples TRBV4-2 to TRBJ2-2; maybe TRBD1 (5 bases). Per germline, CDR1 LGHNA and CDR2 YNFKEQ. CDR3 length: 14 residues. Trimming cost V 0 bases and J 7 bases, with 9 bases left between them.

This chain connects TRBV10-3 to TRBJ2-1; 7 bases line up with TRBD2. Trimming removed 6 bases from V and 7 bases from J; junction bases left unmatched: 15. CDR1 is ENHRY and CDR2 is SYGVKD in the germline V gene. The CDR3 is 16 residues long. The CDR3 DNA is TGTGCCATCAGCCCGACTAGCACGTACCCTCAGAATGAGCAGTTCTTC. Translating it yields CAISPTSTYPQNEQFF.

This clonotype was recorded at least ten times. V gene TRBV20-1 combines with J gene TRBJ2-1, with D possibly matching TRBD2 (5 bases). Germline values: CDR1 DFQATT, CDR2 SNEGSKA (reference sequence). The CDR3 is made up of 12 amino acids. V dropped 5 bases and J dropped 7 bases, with 12 bases sitting between them. CDR3 amino acids: CSADDRTNEQFF. CDR3 coding DNA: TGCAGTGCTGACGACCGGACTAATGAGCAGTTCTTC.

This sequence joins TRBV20-1 and TRBJ2-7; 9 nucleotides line up with TRBD1. The CDR3 loop spans 12 amino acids. The trim removed 6 bases at V and 5 bases at J, leaving 5 bases unmatched. CDR1 and CDR2 (germline): DFQATT, SNEGSKA (reference sequence). This chain's CDR3 is CSADRGGDEQYF. Here the CDR3 DNA reads TGCAGTGCGGACAGGGGAGGGGACGAGCAGTACTTC.

The chain combines TRBV28 with TRBJ2-7, with 9 nucleotides matching TRBD2. The CDR3 is 14 amino acids. After removal of 5 bases from V and 3 bases from J, the junction contained 5 bases not matched to a gene. Looked up from germline, CDR1 is MDHEN and CDR2 is SYDVKM. CDR3 nucleotides: TGTGCCAGCAGTCGGACTAGCGACCACTACGAGCAGTACTTC. It translates to CASSRTSDHYEQYF.

The gene calls are TRBV7-2 and TRBJ2-7; 9 bases match TRBD2. The CDR3 is made up of 16 amino acids. Germline V gene data show CDR1 as SGHTA and CDR2 as FQGNSA. V lost 3 bases to trimming and J lost 3 bases; unmatched junction nucleotides: 9. The CDR3 DNA sequence: TGTGCCAGCAGCTTGGTAGCGGGGGATGCTGTCTACGAGCAGTACTTC. It encodes CASSLVAGDAVYEQYF.